The subject of this entry is one T cell receptor beta chain. The CDR3 consists of 15 residues. With 7 bases removed from V and 1 base from J, the gap between germline ends came to 16 bases. Germline V gene data show CDR1 as LNHDA and CDR2 as SQIVND (reference sequence). This record belongs to a study of T cell clones after liver transplantation. TCRdb's table, derived via immunoSEQ multiplex PCR, lists solely in-frame clones and lacks some. The profile shows 20,000 to 25,000 clones, around 75% of them singletons. This material consisted of CD8+ T cells from blood, taken approximately 54 months after liver transplant. This TCR derives from a human patient who received a liver transplant. Some T cells here may be from the graft donor. V usage is TRBV19 and J usage is TRBJ1-1; possibly TRBD1 for D (5 bases). CDR3 protein: CASTLPGGGNTEAFF. The CDR3 DNA reads TGTGCCAGTACCCTCCCCGGGGGAGGGAACACTGAAGCTTTCTTT.